These 29 T cell receptor beta chains came from one sample sequenced in a study of cytomegalovirus exposure and HLA in healthy donors. This PCR relied on a set of 60 Vbeta primers and 13 Jbeta primers. TCRdb keeps only in-frame clones here, not all; method: immunoSEQ multiplex PCR. The sample shows some 76,000 clones, 75% to 90% of them seen only once. Sequenced sample: PBMCs. Every receptor here comes from a woman between 25 and 40 years old in good health and CMV-seronegative.

The chain is built from TRBV6-1 and TRBJ2-5; 9 nucleotides align to TRBD2. V was clipped by 1 base and J by 2 bases; unmatched bases: 5. This CDR3 region has 16 residues. CDR1 and CDR2 from the germline V gene are MNHNS and SASEGT. CDR3 nucleotide sequence: TGTGCCAGCAGTGAAGGGGGCCTAGCGGGACAAGAGACCCAGTACTTC. Translating gives CASSEGGLAGQETQYF.

This clone was seen just once. This chain joins TRBV19 and TRBJ2-3; the match to TRBD1 covers 10 bases. Germline V lookup: CDR1 LNHDA, CDR2 SQIVND (reference sequence). Unmatched junction bases numbered 7, after V lost 10 bases and J lost 3 bases. This CDR3 has 14 amino acids. CDR3 nucleotide sequence: TGTGCCACCGGAGGACAGGGGGTAACAGATACGCAGTATTTT. This translates into CATGGQGVTDTQYF.

In DNA form, the CDR3 reads TGTGCCAGCAGCTTAGCGCTGGGGGTAGCGGGGCTAAGTTACAATGAGCAGTTCTTC. As protein: CASSLALGVAGLSYNEQFF. The chain combines TRBV7-8 with TRBJ2-1, with 8 bases matching TRBD2. CDR3 size: 19 residues. Trimming removed 0 bases from V and 4 bases from J; junction bases left unmatched: 14. CDR1 SGHVS and CDR2 FQNEAQ come from the germline V gene.

This clone was detected once. V is TRBV18 and J is TRBJ2-3; D gene uncertain. V lost 3 bases, J lost 2 bases, and 6 bases lay in between. CDR3 size: 13 residues. Germline CDR1 and CDR2: KGHSH and LQKENI. CDR3 in amino acids: CASSPQSTDTQYF. CDR3 bases: TGTGCCAGCTCACCCCAATCCACAGATACGCAGTATTTT.

This clone was seen once. The CDR3 loop is CASSPRDSGSYEQYF. The CDR3, as DNA: TGTGCCAGTAGTCCTAGGGACAGTGGTTCCTACGAGCAGTACTTC. V usage is TRBV19 and J usage is TRBJ2-7, with 7 positions matching TRBD1. The CDR3 is made up of 15 amino acids. The V segment lost 5 bases and the J segment 1 base; nucleotides outside the gene matches: 8. In germline, CDR1 is LNHDA, CDR2 SQIVND (reference sequence).

The V call is TRBV29-1, the J call TRBJ1-2; 7 nucleotides line up with TRBD1. Germline CDR1 reads SQVTM; CDR2 reads ANQGSEA. V shed 0 bases and J 5 bases; nucleotides not matched to a gene: 3. The CDR3 is made up of 13 amino acids. CDR3 nucleotides: TGCAGCGTTGAAGAGGGACAGCTTTATGGCTACACCTTC. As protein: CSVEEGQLYGYTF.

The chain uses TRBV9 and TRBJ2-2; D perhaps matches TRBD1 (6 bases). V was trimmed by 3 bases and J by 5 bases, leaving 14 bases between them. Germline CDR1 is SGDLS and CDR2 is YYNGEE. The CDR3 consists of 15 residues. CDR3 nucleotides: TGTGCCAGCAGCGGACGGGGACATTCTACCGGGGAGCTGTTTTTT. This gives the protein CASSGRGHSTGELFF.

V usage is TRBV11-2 and J usage is TRBJ2-1, with a weak D call TRBD2 (5 bases). Trimming removed 5 bases at V and 10 bases at J, with 18 bases between. The germline V gene has CDR1 SGHAT and CDR2 FQNNGV. CDR3 size: 14 residues. The CDR3 protein is CASSDRTLWREQFF. In DNA form, the CDR3 reads TGTGCCAGCAGCGATAGGACTCTCTGGCGGGAGCAGTTCTTC.

The chain links TRBV28 to TRBJ2-1, with 10 bases that match TRBD1. V lost 1 base, J lost 6 bases, and 12 bases stayed unmatched. The CDR3 runs to 18 residues. The germline CDR1 and CDR2 sequences are MDHEN and SYDVKM. DNA for the CDR3: TGTGCCAGCAGTTTATCCCGTTTTGGGGGACAGGGGATCAATGAGCAGTTCTTC. Residues: CASSLSRFGGQGINEQFF.

The V and J genes are TRBV25-1 and TRBJ2-1; the match to TRBD2 covers 8 bases. V dropped 4 bases and J dropped 2; count of bases not matched to a gene: 4. In germline, CDR1 is MGHDK, CDR2 SYGVNS. The CDR3 spans 15 residues. CDR3 in DNA: TGTGCCAGCAGTGGGAGCGGGAGACCCTACAATGAGCAGTTCTTC. As protein: CASSGSGRPYNEQFF.

This rearrangement joins TRBV5-1 to TRBJ2-5, with 7 bases lining up with TRBD2. V dropped 0 bases and J dropped 3; count of bases not matched to a gene: 5. CDR3 length equals 15 residues. Germline CDR1 reads SGHRS; CDR2 reads YFSETQ. CDR3: CASSLGDYPKETQYF. Written as DNA, the CDR3 is TGCGCCAGCAGCTTGGGGGACTACCCTAAAGAGACCCAGTACTTC.

The rearrangement links TRBV5-1 to TRBJ2-7; 7 nucleotides agree with TRBD2. The CDR3 covers 14 residues. Trimming took 0 bases from V and 1 from J; bases not matched to a gene: 1. The germline V gene has CDR1 SGHRS and CDR2 YFSETQ. The DNA of the CDR3 is TGCGCCAGCAGCTTGGACGGGGGGTCCTACGAGCAGTACTTC. It is translated as CASSLDGGSYEQYF.

The chain employs TRBV4-2 and TRBJ2-7; 9 bases are shared with TRBD2. The junction had 4 bases not matched to a gene; V was cut back by 3 bases and J by 1 base. Germline-derived CDR1 and CDR2 are LGHNA and YNFKEQ. This CDR3 spans 15 amino acids. The CDR3 sequence is CASSQGLAGSYEQYF. CDR3 coding DNA: TGTGCCAGCAGCCAGGGCCTAGCGGGATCCTACGAGCAGTACTTC.

This chain connects TRBV14 to TRBJ1-2; 9 bases agree with TRBD1. The CDR3 runs 17 residues. CDR1 SGHDN and CDR2 FVKESK come from the germline V gene. The V segment lost 4 bases and the J segment 1 base; nucleotides outside the gene matches: 10. CDR3 sequence reads: CASSPATWGQGNYGYTF. The CDR3, as DNA: TGTGCCAGCAGCCCCGCGACGTGGGGACAGGGTAACTATGGCTACACCTTC. The whole variable domain, remainder taken from reference TRBV14 and TRBJ1-2, is EAGVTQFPSHSVIEKGQTVTLRCDPISGHDNLYWYRRVMGKEIKFLLHFVKESKQDESGMPNNRFLAERTGGTYSTLKVQPAELEDSGVYFCASSPATWGQGNYGYTFGSGTRLTVV.

The chain employs TRBV9 and TRBJ1-2; TRBD1 matches 7 bases. Germline loops: CDR1 SGDLS, CDR2 YYNGEE. The CDR3 contains 14 residues. With 3 bases clipped from V and 3 bases from J, the junction kept 5 bases outside the gene matches. Here the CDR3 reads CASSAGQLHYGYTF. CDR3 nucleotide sequence: TGTGCCAGCAGCGCGGGACAGCTACACTATGGCTACACCTTC.

The chain couples TRBV9 to TRBJ2-2, with a possible D match to TRBD1 (5 bases). Germline V CDR1 and CDR2: SGDLS, YYNGEE. The germline V and J ends were trimmed by 8 bases and 4 bases, with 15 bases remaining between them. The CDR3 sequence is 14 residues long. CDR3 sequence (DNA): TGTGCCAGTAGCTGGATTGGGGCCACCGGGGAGCTGTTTTTT. Residues: CASSWIGATGELFF.

This chain connects TRBV5-1 to TRBJ2-1, with 7 bases that match TRBD2. This CDR3 spans 15 amino acids. V lost 4 bases to trimming and J lost 8 bases; unmatched junction nucleotides: 12. Germline V CDR1 and CDR2: SGHRS, YFSETQ. CDR3 sequence (DNA): TGCGCCAGCAGCCTCCCGGGAGGAGGGTTTGATGAGCAGTTCTTC. This encodes CASSLPGGGFDEQFF.

J is TRBJ2-7 and V is TRBV7-8; TRBD1 might be the D (6 bases). Germline-derived CDR1 and CDR2 are SGHVS and FQNEAQ. The CDR3 consists of 13 residues. V was trimmed by 4 bases and J by 13 bases, leaving 20 bases between them. The CDR3 loop reads CASSSYGVGTLYF. In DNA form, the CDR3 reads TGTGCCAGCAGCTCCTACGGGGTCGGGACACTTTACTTC.

J is TRBJ2-5 and V is TRBV28; 9 nucleotides agree with TRBD2. The CDR3 loop spans 13 amino acids. Germline V gene lookup returns CDR1 MDHEN and CDR2 SYDVKM. V was pared by 5 bases and J by 7 bases, with 5 bases of the junction left unmatched. This CDR3 is CASSLAGIVTQYF. The CDR3 DNA sequence: TGTGCCAGCAGTCTAGCGGGAATAGTGACCCAGTACTTC.

This clone appeared a single time. The chain recombines TRBV30 with TRBJ2-4; 8 positions match TRBD1. There are 14 residues in the CDR3. The junction had 8 bases not matched to a gene; V was cut back by 1 base and J by 9 bases. CDR1 GTSNPN and CDR2 SVGIG come from the germline V gene (reference sequence). The CDR3 region is CAWSGTGSRGIQYF. CDR3 nucleotides: TGTGCCTGGAGTGGGACAGGGTCTAGAGGCATTCAGTACTTC. Variable domain in full (rest from reference TRBV30 and TRBJ2-4): SQTIHQWPATLVQPVGSPLSLECTVEGTSNPNLYWYRQAAGRGLQLLFYSVGIGQISSEVPQNLSASRPQDRQFILSSKKLLLSDSGFYLCAWSGTGSRGIQYFGAGTRLSVL.

The chain employs TRBV6-5 and TRBJ2-2; 8 nucleotides line up with TRBD2. This CDR3 contains 15 residues. Unmatched junction bases numbered 2, after V lost 0 bases and J lost 5 bases. Germline V gene lookup returns CDR1 MNHEY and CDR2 SVGAGI. The CDR3: CASSYSGTRTGELFF. For the CDR3, the DNA is TGTGCCAGCAGTTACTCCGGGACTAGAACCGGGGAGCTGTTTTTT.

This chain connects TRBV18 to TRBJ1-5, with D perhaps matching TRBD1 (6 bases). The CDR3 is 18 amino acids. V dropped 4 bases and J dropped 3 bases, with 22 bases sitting between them. Per germline, CDR1 KGHSH and CDR2 LQKENI. The CDR3: CASSRDTPILYHNQPQHF. The CDR3 nucleotides are TGTGCCAGCTCACGGGACACTCCGATACTATACCACAATCAGCCCCAGCATTTT.

The chain combines TRBV4-1 with TRBJ2-7, with D perhaps matching TRBD1 (6 bases). Trimming stripped 0 bases from V and 3 bases from J, with 12 bases between. This CDR3 contains 15 residues. The germline CDR1 and CDR2 sequences are MGHRA and YSYEKL. CDR3 in amino acids: CASSQDWTDNYEQYF. CDR3 in DNA: TGCGCCAGCAGCCAAGATTGGACAGATAACTACGAGCAGTACTTC.

The chain links TRBV19 to TRBJ1-5; 8 nucleotides agree with TRBD1. Unmatched junction bases numbered 5, after V lost 1 base and J lost 6 bases. The CDR3 totals 15 residues. Germline assignment: CDR1 LNHDA and CDR2 SQIVND (reference sequence). CDR3 bases: TGTGCCAGTAGTATAGTCCAGGGGGCTGGTCAGCCCCAGCATTTT. This sequence encodes CASSIVQGAGQPQHF.

The genes are TRBV7-6 and TRBJ2-7; tentatively, D is TRBD2 (6 bases). Trimming removed 5 bases at V and 4 bases at J, with 15 bases between. Germline V gene lookup returns CDR1 SGHVS and CDR2 FNYEAQ. This CDR3 is 14 amino acids long. Written as DNA, the CDR3 is TGTGCCAGCAGCGGGCCGGGAGTGCGTTACGAGCAGTACTTC. As protein: CASSGPGVRYEQYF.

The rearrangement links TRBV18 to TRBJ2-7, with 9 bases identical to TRBD2. CDR1 KGHSH and CDR2 LQKENI come from the germline V gene. This CDR3 spans 13 amino acids. The ends lost 3 bases at V and 9 bases at J; junction bases unmatched: 6. The CDR3 reads CASSPGTAGGQYF. The CDR3 DNA follows: TGTGCCAGCTCACCCGGGACAGCGGGAGGGCAGTACTTC. Full variable domain (outside the CDR3, taken from reference TRBV18 and TRBJ2-7): NAGVMQNPRHLVRRRGQEARLRCSPMKGHSHVYWYRQLPEEGLKFMVYLQKENIIDESGMPKERFSAEFPKEGPSILRIQQVVRGDSAAYFCASSPGTAGGQYFGPGTRLTVT.

Only one count was recorded for this clone. The genes are TRBV7-9 and TRBJ1-3; D perhaps matches TRBD1 (6 bases). V was shortened by 3 bases and J by 1 base, with 13 bases between the two germline ends. The CDR3 runs 16 residues. Germline CDR1 and CDR2: SEHNR and FQNEAQ (reference sequence). The CDR3 sequence is CASSFPQQGSGNTIYF. The DNA of the CDR3 is TGTGCCAGCAGCTTTCCCCAACAGGGATCTGGAAACACCATATATTTT.

V gene TRBV7-3 combines with J gene TRBJ1-6, with a weak D call TRBD1 (6 bases). Trimming took off 5 bases at V and 7 bases at J, with 12 bases between the two ends. This CDR3 has 14 amino acids. Germline V CDR1 and CDR2: SGHTA, FQGTGA. CDR3 region: CASSRGGYNSPLHF. In nucleotides, the CDR3 is TGTGCCAGCAGCCGAGGGGGTTACAATTCACCCCTCCACTTT.

The chain carries TRBV19 and TRBJ1-1; D is unresolved. Trimming took 6 bases from V and 1 from J, leaving 15 bases between them. CDR1 and CDR2 from the germline V gene are LNHDA and SQIVND (reference sequence). This CDR3 spans 15 amino acids. CDR3 loop: CASRLYRSSNTEAFF. The CDR3 coding sequence is TGTGCCAGTAGACTTTACCGCTCCTCGAACACTGAAGCTTTCTTT.